This T cell receptor (beta chain) is drawn from a study of T cells in Graves' hyperthyroidism and ophthalmopathy. Trimming took 0 bases from V and 3 from J, leaving 6 bases between them. The CDR3 length is 15 residues. Germline CDR1 and CDR2: SGHVS and FQNEAQ. Diagnostic decisions used clinical symptoms, serum thyroxine and TRAb, thyroid ultrasound and orbital computed tomography. TCR beta CDR3 regions were amplified from RNA. HTBI primers were employed in a first-round RT-PCR of the TCR CDR3. TCRdb re-derived calls from the multiplex PCR reads in MiXCR, one entry per CDR3 protein. This sample has 300,000 to 400,000 distinct CDR3 sequences, with under 15% found just once.

The chain employs TRBV7-8 and TRBJ1-6; D gene unclear. The sequence derives from a woman between 18 and 29 years old with Graves' hyperthyroidism. The sample consisted of blood. The CDR3 is CASSLARHYNSPLHF. The CDR3 nucleotides read TGTGCCAGCAGCTTAGCCCGACACTATAATTCACCCCTCCACTTT.